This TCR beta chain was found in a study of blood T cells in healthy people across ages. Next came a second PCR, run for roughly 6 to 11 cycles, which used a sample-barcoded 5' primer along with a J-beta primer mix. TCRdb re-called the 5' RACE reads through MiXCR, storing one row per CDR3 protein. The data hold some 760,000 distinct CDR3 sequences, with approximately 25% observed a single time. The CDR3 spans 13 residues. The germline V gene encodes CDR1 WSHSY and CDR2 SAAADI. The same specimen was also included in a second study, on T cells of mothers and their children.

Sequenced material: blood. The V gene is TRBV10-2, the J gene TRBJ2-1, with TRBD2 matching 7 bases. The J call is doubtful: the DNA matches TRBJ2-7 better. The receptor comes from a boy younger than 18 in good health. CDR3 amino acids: CASSSGLHYEQYF. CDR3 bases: TGCGCCAGCAGTTCGGGACTACATTACGAGCAGTACTTC.